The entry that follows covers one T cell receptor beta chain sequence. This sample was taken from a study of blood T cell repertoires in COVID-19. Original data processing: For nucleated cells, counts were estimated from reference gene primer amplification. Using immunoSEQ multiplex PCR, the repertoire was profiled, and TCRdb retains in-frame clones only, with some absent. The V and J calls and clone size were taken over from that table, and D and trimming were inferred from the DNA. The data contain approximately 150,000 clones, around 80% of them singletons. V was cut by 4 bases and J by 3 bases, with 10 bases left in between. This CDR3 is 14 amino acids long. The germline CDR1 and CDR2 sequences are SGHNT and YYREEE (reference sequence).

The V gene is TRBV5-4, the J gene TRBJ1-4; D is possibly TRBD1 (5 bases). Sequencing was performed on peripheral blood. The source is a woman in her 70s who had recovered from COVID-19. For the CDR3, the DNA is TGTGCCAGCAGCCCGGGGGGGTCTAATGAAAAACTGTTTTTT. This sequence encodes CASSPGGSNEKLFF.